The 27 T cell receptor beta chains given below trace back to one sample, sequenced in a study of Tregs in tolerant kidney transplant recipients. Recipients received nonmyeloablative bone marrow transplants from related graft donors, with transient mixed chimerism. Some clones are missing from TCRdb's copy, which holds only in-frame ones; the method was immunoSEQ multiplex PCR. Its clone listing holds roughly 15,000 clones. Sequenced here: CD4+ T cells from blood (PBMCs), sampled 12 months after the transplant. The receptors stem from a human patient who received a combined kidney and bone marrow transplant. Some T cells may originate from the graft donor.

In regard to this clone: The read comes to an end 3 residues before the CDR3 does, leaving the germline J gene to fill in the end. V is TRBV19 and J is TRBJ1-2; D not certain. The CDR3 length is 13 residues. Germline lookup yields CDR1 LNHDA and CDR2 SQIVND (reference sequence). V was clipped by 7 bases and J by 3 bases, with 12 bases between them. The chain's CDR3 is CASKKRIDYGYTF. The sequenced CDR3 bases are TGTGCCAGTAAGAAGCGTATAGACTATGGC.

Details on this clone: The read ends 3 residues early relative to the CDR3; the germline J gene fills the gap. J is TRBJ2-2 and V is TRBV18; D not certain. V lost 2 bases and J lost 6, with 4 bases in between. CDR3 length: 12 amino acids. Germline loops: CDR1 KGHSH, CDR2 LQKENI. CDR3 sequence: CASSPDSGELFF. The DNA read from the CDR3 is TGTGCCAGCTCACCAGACTCCGGGGAG.

In the case of this clone: The CDR3 extends 3 residues past the end of the read, so its final part is completed from the germline J gene. This rearrangement joins TRBV5-1 to TRBJ2-2; the D is unclear. Germline CDR1 and CDR2: SGHRS and YFSETQ. The CDR3 runs 14 residues. V dropped 4 bases and J dropped 4 bases, with 11 bases sitting between them. CDR3 region: CASSPRPGTGELFF. CDR3 bases read: TGCGCCAGCAGCCCCAGACCGGGCACCGGGGAG.

A remark on this clone: The read comes to an end 3 residues before the CDR3 does, leaving the germline J gene to fill in the end. The V call is TRBV14, the J call TRBJ2-5, with 8 positions matching TRBD1. There are 17 residues in the CDR3. Germline lookup yields CDR1 SGHDN and CDR2 FVKESK. Trimming cost V 0 bases and J 2 bases; bases outside gene matches: 8. The CDR3 sequence: CASSQDRGRGRQETQYF. The covered CDR3 bases are TGTGCCAGCAGCCAAGACAGAGGCAGGGGGCGTCAAGAGACC.

A remark on this clone: From the germline J gene comes the end of the CDR3, since the read stops 3 residues before it. The V gene is TRBV13, the J gene TRBJ2-7, with 10 bases lining up with TRBD2. Looked up from germline, CDR1 is PRHDT and CDR2 is FYEKMQ (reference sequence). V trimming: 5 bases; J trimming: 2 bases; junction bases outside the gene matches: 3. The CDR3 consists of 14 residues. CDR3 DNA (partial): TGTGCCAGCAGCCGGACTAGCGGACCCTACGAG. Protein sequence: CASSRTSGPYE. In full, the CDR3 reads CASSRTSGPYEQYF.

Turning to this clone: Read sequence stops 3 residues before the CDR3 end, and the germline J gene provides the missing end. The V call is TRBV29-1, the J call TRBJ2-3; TRBD1 might be the D (6 bases). Trimming took 4 bases from V and 1 from J, leaving 9 bases between them. Germline loops: CDR1 SQVTM, CDR2 ANQGSEA. The CDR3 sequence is 13 residues long. CDR3 residues: CSVVKGGTDTQYF. CDR3 DNA (partial): TGCAGCGTTGTTAAGGGGGGCACAGATACG.

Concerning this clone: The read finishes 3 residues shy of the CDR3 end, and the germline J gene is used to complete it. The chain joins TRBV10-1 to TRBJ2-3, with 8 nucleotides matching TRBD2. The CDR3 has 16 residues. Germline loops: CDR1 WNHNN, CDR2 SYGVQD (reference sequence). Trimming at V came to 0 bases and at J to 1 base, leaving 3 bases not matched to a gene. This CDR3 reads CASSESSGGGTDTQYF. The DNA read from the CDR3 is TGCGCCAGCAGTGAGTCGTCGGGAGGGGGCACAGATACG.

The CDR3 here is CASSPRWDTQYF. Incomplete CDR3 DNA: TGTGCCAGCAGCCCTAGGTGGGATACG. The J gene is TRBJ2-3, the V gene TRBV7-8, with D hard to call. The CDR3 extends 3 residues past the end of the read, so its final part is completed from the germline J gene. In germline, CDR1 is SGHVS, CDR2 FQNEAQ. CDR3 length: 12 amino acids. Between the trimmed V and J ends, which lost 5 bases and 6 bases, there was a span of 9 bases. The full variable domain, in which reference TRBV7-8 and TRBJ2-3 provide the parts outside the CDR3, is GAGVSQSPRYKVAKRGQDVALRCDPISGHVSLFWYQQALGQGPEFLTYFQNEAQLDKSGLPSDRFFAERPEGSVSTLKIQRTQQEDSAVYLCASSPRWDTQYFGPGTRLTVL.

With respect to this clone: The CDR3 goes on 3 residues after the read ends, and that part is filled in from the germline J gene. J is TRBJ2-3 and V is TRBV10-1; 7 bases fit TRBD2. The CDR3 is 13 residues long. The ends lost 0 bases at V and 7 bases at J; junction bases unmatched: 1. From germline, CDR1 is WNHNN and CDR2 SYGVQD (reference sequence). The sequenced CDR3 bases are TGCGCCAGCAGTGAGTCCGGGGGGTATACG. It encodes CASSESGGYT. The full-length CDR3 reads as CASSESGGYTQYF.

A note on this clone: The read finishes 3 residues shy of the CDR3 end, and the germline J gene is used to complete it. The same CDR3 arises from other DNA sequences in this sample as well. The chain is built from TRBV20-1 and TRBJ1-5; 12 bases fit TRBD1. This CDR3 has 15 residues. V was clipped by 6 bases and J by 5 bases; unmatched bases: 8. Per germline, CDR1 DFQATT and CDR2 SNEGSKA (reference sequence). The CDR3: CSAQPGTGGDQPQHF. Incomplete CDR3 DNA: TGCAGTGCCCAACCCGGGACAGGGGGCGATCAGCCC.

Concerning this clone itself: Read data end 3 residues before the CDR3 end; the end is taken from the germline J gene. The chain has TRBV2 and TRBJ2-4; D gene ambiguous. CDR1 is SNHLY, CDR2 FYNNEI, per germline. The CDR3 has 15 residues. V gave up 2 bases and J gave up 0 bases, with 8 bases separating them. CDR3 DNA (partial): TGTGCCAGCAGTGAAATGGCCGTAGCCAAAAACATT. Translating gives CASSEMAVAKNI. The CDR3 as a whole reads CASSEMAVAKNIQYF.

As to this clone: The read halts 3 residues ahead of the CDR3 end, with the missing end drawn from the germline J gene. The chain employs TRBV30 and TRBJ2-7; 8 bases agree with TRBD1. The CDR3 totals 15 residues. V shed 2 bases, J shed 6 bases, and the junction held 12 bases outside the gene matches. Germline V CDR1 and CDR2: GTSNPN, SVGIG (reference sequence). CDR3: CAWSRGGQGAGEQYF. The part of the CDR3 DNA that was read is TGTGCCTGGAGTCGAGGCGGGCAGGGGGCCGGCGAG.

CDR3 in amino acids: CASSPGVAGDRTNEKLFF. The CDR3 bases that were read are TGTGCCAGCTCACCTGGTGTAGCGGGCGACAGAACTAATGAAAAA. The chain carries TRBV18 and TRBJ1-4, with a tentative D call TRBD1 (5 bases). The CDR3 is cut off 3 residues early in the read; its end comes from the germline J gene. Germline CDR1 reads KGHSH; CDR2 reads LQKENI. The CDR3 contains 18 residues. V shed 3 bases and J shed 1 base, with 18 bases lying between them.

Comment on this clone: The read is 3 residues too short to cover the CDR3 end, so that end is filled in from the germline J gene. The chain employs TRBV7-9 and TRBJ2-7; 9 positions match TRBD1. CDR1 and CDR2 (germline): SEHNR, FQNEAQ (reference sequence). The CDR3 length is 15 residues. Trimming took 3 bases from V and 5 from J; bases not matched to a gene: 8. The CDR3 region is CASSFDGTGYHEQYF. The CDR3 bases that were read are TGTGCCAGCAGCTTCGATGGGACAGGGTACCACGAG. Full variable domain (remainder filled in from reference TRBV7-9 and TRBJ2-7): DTGVSQNPRHKITKRGQNVTFRCDPISEHNRLYWYRQTLGQGPEFLTYFQNEAQLEKSRLLSDRFSAERPKGSFSTLEIQRTEQGDSAMYLCASSFDGTGYHEQYFGPGTRLTVT.

Points on this clone: The DNA ends 3 residues before the CDR3 does, and the rest of the CDR3 is filled in from the germline J gene. The chain is built from TRBV13 and TRBJ2-2; TRBD2 agrees at 12 bases. Germline V CDR1 and CDR2: PRHDT, FYEKMQ (reference sequence). This CDR3 contains 20 residues. V dropped 4 bases and J dropped 0; count of bases not matched to a gene: 12. CDR3 DNA, as far as it was read: TGTGCCAGCAGCTCCCTAGCGGGAGGGCCGAGACCTACGAACACCGGGGAG. This sequence encodes CASSSLAGGPRPTNTGE. In full, the CDR3 is CASSSLAGGPRPTNTGELFF.

This clone ranks as medium-sized in terms of frequency. The read gets to within 3 residues of the CDR3 end, and the germline J gene fills in the rest. The J gene is TRBJ2-5, the V gene TRBV7-2, with 11 bases matching TRBD2. Germline CDR1 and CDR2: SGHTA and FQGNSA. CDR3 length: 14 residues. The ends lost 4 bases at V and 4 bases at J; junction bases unmatched: 2. CDR3 loop: CASSSGLAGETQYF. The DNA read from the CDR3 is TGTGCCAGCAGCTCCGGACTAGCGGGAGAGACC.

Of note for this clone: From the germline J gene comes the end of the CDR3, since the read stops 3 residues before it. The chain joins TRBV20-1 to TRBJ2-1; 7 positions agree with TRBD1. V lost 2 bases and J lost 9; bases outside the gene matches: 10. There are 14 residues in the CDR3. Germline V lookup: CDR1 DFQATT, CDR2 SNEGSKA (reference sequence). The CDR3: CSARSTGIYGEQFF. The DNA read from the CDR3 is TGCAGTGCTAGATCGACAGGGATCTACGGTGAG.

The CDR3 region is CASSLGLADKETQYF. Incomplete CDR3 DNA: TGCGCCAGCAGCTTGGGACTAGCGGATAAAGAGACC. The chain is built from TRBV5-1 and TRBJ2-5; 9 nucleotides match TRBD2. The read finishes 3 residues shy of the CDR3 end, and the germline J gene is used to complete it. This CDR3 region has 15 residues. V gave up 0 bases and J gave up 3 bases; unmatched junction bases: 3. CDR1 is SGHRS, CDR2 YFSETQ, per germline.

Turning to this clone: The read ends 3 residues before the CDR3 terminus; that terminus is restored from the germline J gene. The chain employs TRBV10-3 and TRBJ2-2; a possible D gene is TRBD2 (6 bases). Germline values: CDR1 ENHRY, CDR2 SYGVKD. V lost 6 bases to trimming and J lost 0 bases, with 11 bases between them. This CDR3 has 15 amino acids. The sequenced CDR3 bases are TGTGCCATCAGATCTAGCGAGACGAACACCGGGGAG. Translated, it gives CAIRSSETNTGE. The complete CDR3 sequence is CAIRSSETNTGELFF.

Notes on this clone: The CDR3 goes on 3 residues after the read ends, and that part is filled in from the germline J gene. The gene calls are TRBV30 and TRBJ2-2; D is possibly TRBD2 (6 bases). The CDR3 loop spans 16 amino acids. The germline V gene encodes CDR1 GTSNPN and CDR2 SVGIG (reference sequence). Trimming removed 3 bases at V and 2 bases at J, with 16 bases between. This CDR3 is CAWSQDGGANTGELFF. The CDR3 bases that were read are TGTGCCTGGAGCCAAGACGGAGGGGCTAACACCGGGGAG.

Details on this clone: The read is 3 residues too short to cover the CDR3 end, so that end is filled in from the germline J gene. The chain joins TRBV18 to TRBJ2-7; D gene unclear. Trimming took off 1 base at V and 0 bases at J, with 13 bases between the two ends. CDR3 length: 16 amino acids. Germline CDR1 is KGHSH and CDR2 is LQKENI. The CDR3: CASSPLKGLNSYEQYF. The sequenced CDR3 bases are TGTGCCAGCTCACCACTGAAGGGCCTAAACTCCTACGAG.

Concerning this clone itself: The read ends 3 residues before the CDR3 terminus; that terminus is restored from the germline J gene. This chain uses TRBV30 with TRBJ2-1; D gene uncertain. Germline CDR1 reads GTSNPN; CDR2 reads SVGIG (reference sequence). The ends were cut back, 1 base at V and 4 bases at J, with 8 bases in the middle. This CDR3 contains 13 residues. This chain's CDR3 is CAWSAASYNEQFF. CDR3 bases read: TGTGCCTGGAGTGCGGCTAGTTACAATGAG.

A word on this clone: The DNA ends 3 residues before the CDR3 does, and the rest of the CDR3 is filled in from the germline J gene. The V call is TRBV5-1, the J call TRBJ1-5; the match to TRBD1 covers 8 bases. V was pared by 4 bases and J by 6 bases, with 6 bases of the junction left unmatched. The CDR3 runs to 14 residues. Germline V lookup: CDR1 SGHRS, CDR2 YFSETQ. The sequenced part of the CDR3 DNA is TGCGCCAGCAGCGTCTCCGGGACAGGTCAGCCC. Translated, it gives CASSVSGTGQP. The whole CDR3 protein is CASSVSGTGQPQHF.

Concerning this clone itself: The read finishes 3 residues shy of the CDR3 end, and the germline J gene is used to complete it. The rearrangement uses TRBV20-1 and TRBJ1-2, with 7 bases aligning to TRBD1. The germline CDR1 and CDR2 sequences are DFQATT and SNEGSKA (reference sequence). CDR3 size: 15 residues. J gave up 2 bases and V 1 base, and 7 bases lay outside the gene matches. This CDR3 is CSARADRVGNYGYTF. The covered CDR3 bases are TGCAGTGCTAGAGCCGACAGGGTGGGAAACTATGGC.

As concerns this clone: The observed sequence ends 3 residues before the CDR3 terminus, with the missing tail filled in from the germline J gene. V and J are TRBV2 and TRBJ2-7; 7 bases line up with TRBD1. This CDR3 region has 13 residues. Germline assignment: CDR1 SNHLY and CDR2 FYNNEI. Unmatched junction bases numbered 6, after V lost 6 bases and J lost 4 bases. CDR3: CASSRDRTYEQYF. The sequenced CDR3 bases are TGTGCCAGCAGCCGGGACAGAACTTACGAG.

Comment on this clone: The missing CDR3 end, 3 residues past where the read stops, is filled in from the germline J gene. This chain uses TRBV18 with TRBJ2-5; TRBD2 might be the D (5 bases). Germline assignment: CDR1 KGHSH and CDR2 LQKENI. Trimming stripped 7 bases from V and 5 bases from J, with 17 bases between. CDR3 length: 14 amino acids. The CDR3 loop is CASFQAAARETQYF. CDR3 bases read: TGTGCCAGCTTCCAAGCGGCAGCTCGGGAGACC. Complete variable domain (other parts from reference TRBV18 and TRBJ2-5): NAGVMQNPRHLVRRRGQEARLRCSPMKGHSHVYWYRQLPEEGLKFMVYLQKENIIDESGMPKERFSAEFPKEGPSILRIQQVVRGDSAAYFCASFQAAARETQYFGPGTRLLVL.

Note on this clone: The read terminates 3 residues before the CDR3 end, so the remaining end is supplied by the germline J gene. The chain combines TRBV6-2 or TRBV6-3 with TRBJ1-5, with TRBD1 matching 7 bases. After removal of 6 bases from V and 0 bases from J, the junction contained 5 bases not matched to a gene. The germline V gene encodes CDR1 MNHEY and CDR2 SVGEGT. This CDR3 comprises 15 residues. The covered CDR3 bases are TGTGCCAGCAGACGACAGGGCTATAGCAATCAGCCC. It is translated as CASRRQGYSNQP. The whole CDR3 region reads CASRRQGYSNQPQHF.